The 18 T cell receptor beta chains presented below share a single source sample, sequenced in a study of T cell responses to AZD1222 COVID-19 vaccine. The assay was immunoSEQ multiplex PCR, and TCRdb's table has in-frame clones only and misses some. The repertoire holds about 120,000 clones, with about 90% as singletons. This specimen was peripheral blood, taken on day 0 of AZD1222 vaccination. The receptors were gathered from an adult in good health.

This chain connects TRBV29-1 to TRBJ2-5; 9 bases fit TRBD1. Germline assignment: CDR1 SQVTM and CDR2 ANQGSEA. The CDR3 has 13 amino acids. V was clipped by 4 bases and J by 4 bases; unmatched bases: 4. The CDR3 loop reads CSVAKDRGETQYF. The CDR3 nucleotides read TGCAGCGTTGCGAAGGACAGGGGAGAGACCCAGTACTTC.

The rearrangement links TRBV7-6 to TRBJ2-2, with a weak D call TRBD1 (6 bases). The length of the CDR3 is 15 residues. From germline, CDR1 is SGHVS and CDR2 FNYEAQ. V lost 4 bases and J lost 1, with 10 bases in between. The CDR3 DNA reads as TGTGCCAGCAGCTCCGGCAGGGGGAACACCGGGGAGCTGTTTTTT. Translated, it gives CASSSGRGNTGELFF.

This clone has just a few counts. V is TRBV4-1 and J is TRBJ1-4; D unclear. Germline CDR1 reads MGHRA; CDR2 reads YSYEKL. With 3 bases removed from V and 4 bases from J, the gap between germline ends came to 9 bases. The CDR3 contains 14 residues. The CDR3 sequence: CASSHGLINEKLFF. The CDR3 DNA reads TGCGCCAGCAGCCACGGACTGATTAATGAAAAACTGTTTTTT.

In this sample, this clone turned up a few times. The J gene is TRBJ2-1, the V gene TRBV7-3; D is undetermined. Trimming shortened V by 5 bases and J by 0 bases, and 11 bases separated the two germline ends. Germline CDR1 reads SGHTA; CDR2 reads FQGTGA. The CDR3 runs 15 residues. CDR3 coding DNA: TGTGCCAGCAGCCCGATGGGTGGCTCCTACAATGAGCAGTTCTTC. It yields the protein CASSPMGGSYNEQFF.

The chain has TRBV18 and TRBJ2-7, with 8 bases identical to TRBD1. Trimming removed 3 bases from V and 5 bases from J; junction bases left unmatched: 9. Looked up from germline, CDR1 is KGHSH and CDR2 is LQKENI. This CDR3 contains 15 residues. For the CDR3, the DNA is TGTGCCAGCTCACCCGGGACAGGAGGACTCAACGAGCAGTACGTC. Translation: CASSPGTGGLNEQYV.

The genes are TRBV19 and TRBJ1-1, with 9 bases aligning to TRBD1. V dropped 5 bases and J dropped 1; count of bases not matched to a gene: 2. Germline CDR1 LNHDA, CDR2 SQIVND (reference sequence). The CDR3 totals 14 residues. The CDR3 DNA is TGTGCCAGTAGTGAACAGGGGGCGAACACTGAAGCTTTCTTT. Protein product: CASSEQGANTEAFF.

In DNA, the CDR3 is TGTGCCAGCAGCCCTCGACAGCCGTTTCAGAACACTGAAGCTTTCTTT. It specifies CASSPRQPFQNTEAFF. This chain joins TRBV11-2 and TRBJ1-1, with a possible D match to TRBD1 (5 bases). V was pared by 5 bases and J by 1 base, with 17 bases between. Germline CDR1 reads SGHAT; CDR2 reads FQNNGV. The CDR3 spans 16 residues.

This clone was seen only once. This chain links TRBV30 with TRBJ2-7; D tentatively fits TRBD1 or TRBD2 (6 bases each). Germline values: CDR1 GTSNPN, CDR2 SVGIG (reference sequence). The CDR3 totals 13 residues. Trimming stripped 3 bases from V and 7 bases from J, with 16 bases between. The chain's CDR3 is CAWSPEGGREQYF. In DNA, the CDR3 is TGTGCCTGGAGCCCCGAGGGGGGTCGGGAGCAGTACTTC.

V gene TRBV6-2 or TRBV6-3 combines with J gene TRBJ1-4; 8 bases map to TRBD1. Germline lookup yields CDR1 MNHEY and CDR2 SVGEGT. J gave up 7 bases and V 5 bases, and 15 bases lay outside the gene matches. The CDR3 is made up of 17 amino acids. The DNA for the CDR3 is TGTGCCAGCAGTCCCCGACCCCGGACAGGGATTACTGAAAAACTGTTTTTT. It codes for CASSPRPRTGITEKLFF.

The V call is TRBV29-1, the J call TRBJ2-5; D is perhaps TRBD1 (6 bases). Trimming stripped 4 bases from V and 7 bases from J, with 10 bases between. Germline V gives CDR1 SQVTM, CDR2 ANQGSEA. This CDR3 contains 11 residues. CDR3 sequence (DNA): TGCAGCGTTGTACAGGGCGCGACCCAGTACTTC. Protein: CSVVQGATQYF.

V and J are TRBV18 and TRBJ1-5; D not resolved. The length of the CDR3 is 13 residues. The germline V and J ends were trimmed by 5 bases and 2 bases, with 7 bases remaining between them. Germline CDR1 is KGHSH and CDR2 is LQKENI. The chain's CDR3 is CASSSRGNQPQHF. The DNA of the CDR3 is TGTGCCAGCTCAAGTCGCGGCAATCAGCCCCAGCATTTT.

The chain uses TRBV7-9 and TRBJ1-6; D is ambiguous. Germline V gene sequence: CDR1 SEHNR, CDR2 FQNEAQ (reference sequence). V was cut by 4 bases and J by 10 bases, with 14 bases left in between. The CDR3 is made up of 14 amino acids. The CDR3 region is CASSSRALGSPLHF. The DNA for the CDR3 is TGTGCCAGCAGCTCCCGGGCCCTCGGGTCACCCCTCCACTTT.

A single count supports this clone. The chain couples TRBV27 to TRBJ1-5; a weak D match, TRBD1 (6 bases). V was clipped by 4 bases and J by 6 bases, with 10 bases between them. This CDR3 region has 13 residues. The V gene's germline CDR1 is MNHEY and CDR2 SMNVEV (reference sequence). CDR3 sequence reads: CASSSQGGQPQHF. The CDR3 DNA reads as TGTGCCAGCAGTTCACAGGGAGGTCAGCCCCAGCATTTT.

This rearrangement joins TRBV19 to TRBJ1-2; 8 bases match TRBD1. Germline V CDR1 and CDR2: LNHDA, SQIVND (reference sequence). This CDR3 has 18 amino acids. V shed 8 bases and J 4 bases; nucleotides not matched to a gene: 21. CDR3 nucleotide sequence: TGTGCCAGTGAGCCAGACCCCATTCCGGGACAGGCTATCTATGGCTACACCTTC. Protein product: CASEPDPIPGQAIYGYTF.

V is TRBV5-5 and J is TRBJ1-1; 10 bases match TRBD1. With V trimmed by 1 base and J by 0 bases, 3 bases remained unmatched. CDR3 size: 16 residues. Germline CDR1 SGHKS, CDR2 YYEKEE (reference sequence). CDR3 DNA sequence: TGTGCCAGCAGCTTGACAGGGACAGGGGTGAACACTGAAGCTTTCTTT. Translating it yields CASSLTGTGVNTEAFF.

The rearrangement links TRBV7-2 to TRBJ1-1; maybe TRBD1 (6 bases). V was clipped by 1 base and J by 1 base, with 7 bases between them. This CDR3 contains 14 residues. In germline, CDR1 is SGHTA, CDR2 FQGNSA. The CDR3 DNA reads as TGTGCCAGCAGCTTAGGGACAGCGAACACTGAAGCTTTCTTT. Translated: CASSLGTANTEAFF.

The chain has TRBV6-4 and TRBJ2-1; D gene unclear. Trimming took off 2 bases at V and 0 bases at J, with 8 bases between the two ends. Germline V gene data show CDR1 as MRHNA and CDR2 as SNTAGT. CDR3 length: 15 residues. In nucleotides, the CDR3 is TGTGCCAGCAGTGACACCGATAGCTCCTACAATGAGCAGTTCTTC. This gives the protein CASSDTDSSYNEQFF.

The genes are TRBV18 and TRBJ1-5; tentative D call: TRBD1 (6 bases). Germline CDR1 KGHSH, CDR2 LQKENI. The CDR3 runs to 13 residues. V dropped 7 bases and J dropped 4 bases, with 11 bases sitting between them. CDR3 region: CASLGGINQPQHF. For the CDR3, the DNA is TGTGCCAGCTTAGGGGGGATAAATCAGCCCCAGCATTTT.